This T cell receptor (beta chain) was identified in a study of blood T cell repertoires in COVID-19. About the study: Acute-phase and convalescent COVID-19 samples originated in the United States, Italy and Spain. PBMCs, B-cell-depleted T cells, or T cells were the source of the cDNA or gDNA that made up the material.

Under the authors' procedure: Reference gene primer amplification gave nucleated cell count estimates. This table comes from immunoSEQ multiplex PCR, and its TCRdb copy is limited to in-frame clones, with some not included. D and trimming come from the DNA, and the V and J calls and clone size come from that table. The sample has under 100,000 clones, 89% seen once. Germline CDR1 SQVTM, CDR2 ANQGSEA. V was cut by 0 bases and J by 7 bases, with 12 bases left in between. The length of the CDR3 is 13 residues. V and J are TRBV29-1 and TRBJ1-2, with D possibly being TRBD1 (6 bases). Sequences were obtained from peripheral blood. The receptor was isolated from a man between 50 and 59 years old with acute or convalescent COVID-19. CDR3 residues: CSVEDLGGGGYTF. The CDR3 bases are TGCAGCGTTGAAGATCTGGGAGGGGGTGGCTACACCTTC.